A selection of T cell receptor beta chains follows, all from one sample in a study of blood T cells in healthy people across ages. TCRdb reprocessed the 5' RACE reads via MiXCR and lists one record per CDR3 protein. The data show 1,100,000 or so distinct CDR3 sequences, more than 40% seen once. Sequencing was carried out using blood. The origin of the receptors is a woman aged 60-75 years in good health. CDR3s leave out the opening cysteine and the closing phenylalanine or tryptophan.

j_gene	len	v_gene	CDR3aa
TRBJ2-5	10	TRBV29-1	SVQLTGETQY
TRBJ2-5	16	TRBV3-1	ASSQERPGRSVVETQY
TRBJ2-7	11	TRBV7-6	ASSWGGSAEQY
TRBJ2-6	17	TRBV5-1	ASSLDRTSGPTGANVLT
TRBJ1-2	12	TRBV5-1	TSSVGDGTYGYT
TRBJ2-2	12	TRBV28	ASSQGLNTGELF
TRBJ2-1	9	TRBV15	ATSREGAQF
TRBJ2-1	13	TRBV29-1	SVRYSGSWLNEQF
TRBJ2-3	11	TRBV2	ASSPDPGDTQY
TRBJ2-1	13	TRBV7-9	ASSPRSVTYNEQF
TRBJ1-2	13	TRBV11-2	ASSPGLSRVYGYT
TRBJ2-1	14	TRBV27	ASSFLAGGGDNEQF
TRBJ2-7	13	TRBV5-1	ASSLNSGWVYEQY
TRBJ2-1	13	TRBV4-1	ASSQELGPHNEQF
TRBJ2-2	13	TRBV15	ATSKGDWNTGELF
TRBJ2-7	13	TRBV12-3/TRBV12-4	ASSRQGLDNYEQY
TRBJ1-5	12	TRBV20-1	SASPLGADQPQH
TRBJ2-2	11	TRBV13	ASSSDYPGELF
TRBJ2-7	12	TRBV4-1	ASSQAGPPYEQY
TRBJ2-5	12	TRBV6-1	ASTVTSGQETQY
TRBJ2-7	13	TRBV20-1	SARSFGQGAYEQY
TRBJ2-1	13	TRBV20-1	SARSGVPHYNEQF
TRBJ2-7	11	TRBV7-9	ASSGGAPYEQY
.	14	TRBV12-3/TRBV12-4	ASSPRTSGRGNEQY
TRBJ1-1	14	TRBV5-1	ASSLNNRGGNTEAF
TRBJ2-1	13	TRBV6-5	ASSYTTGSYNEQF
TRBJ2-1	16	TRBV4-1	ASSQESPSSGFDNEQF
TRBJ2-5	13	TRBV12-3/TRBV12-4	ASSSIQGAGETQY
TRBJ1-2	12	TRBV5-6	ASSLNRQNDGYT